The next 31 T cell receptor beta chains were all read from a single sample in a study of memory CD8 T cells in hepatitis C reinfection. The time point here: peak reinfection, 3 to 8 weeks after reinfection detection. TCR sequencing was done directly ex vivo on sorted cells, without expansion in vitro. TCRdb's copy holds only in-frame clones and misses some; the assay was immunoSEQ multiplex PCR. The sample lists tens of thousands of clones; over 75% were seen once. Sequencing input: naive CD8+ T cells sorted from blood. The origin of the receptors is a man between 18 and 35 years old with hepatitis C virus infection.

This clone was seen just once. The chain joins TRBV7-3 to TRBJ1-6, with 7 bases matching TRBD1. With V trimmed by 1 base and J by 6 bases, 3 bases remained unmatched. The CDR3 loop spans 15 amino acids. Germline values: CDR1 SGHTA, CDR2 FQGTGA. The CDR3, as DNA: TGTGCCAGCAGCTTAATTGGGACAGCTAATTCACCCCTCCACTTT. Its protein product is CASSLIGTANSPLHF.

The chain recombines TRBV19 with TRBJ2-5; maybe TRBD1 (6 bases). Trimming took 3 bases from V and 3 from J, leaving 14 bases between them. The CDR3 is made up of 15 amino acids. CDR1 is LNHDA, CDR2 SQIVND, per germline (reference sequence). This CDR3 reads CASSIDRAGEETQYF. CDR3 sequence (DNA): TGTGCCAGTAGTATTGACCGCGCAGGGGAAGAGACCCAGTACTTC.

This clone came up once. The chain uses TRBV7-9 and TRBJ2-3, with D perhaps TRBD1 (5 bases). The CDR3 is 15 amino acids. Germline V CDR1 and CDR2: SEHNR, FQNEAQ (reference sequence). Trimming shortened V by 3 bases and J by 2 bases, and 12 bases separated the two germline ends. The DNA for the CDR3 is TGTGCCAGCAGCTTTAAGGGGCTGGACACAGATACGCAGTATTTT. It is translated as CASSFKGLDTDTQYF.

The table lists this clone with a count of one. The J gene is TRBJ1-1, the V gene TRBV7-9; maybe TRBD1 (6 bases). V was clipped by 5 bases and J by 4 bases, with 11 bases between them. The CDR3 loop spans 13 amino acids. In germline, CDR1 is SEHNR, CDR2 FQNEAQ (reference sequence). The CDR3 DNA sequence: TGTGCCAGCAGCGGGACCAGGGGCACTGAAGCTTTCTTT. This codes for CASSGTRGTEAFF.

The chain has TRBV6-5 and TRBJ1-2; TRBD1 might be the D (5 bases). Trimming shortened V by 5 bases and J by 8 bases, and 21 bases separated the two germline ends. This CDR3 comprises 15 residues. CDR1 and CDR2 from the germline V gene are MNHEY and SVGAGI. CDR3 sequence: CASSPDGAGVEGYTF. CDR3 bases: TGTGCCAGCAGTCCAGACGGTGCGGGGGTGGAAGGCTACACCTTC.

In nucleotides, the CDR3 is TGTGCCAGCAGCACCCAGGGACTTGCGGAGACCCAGTACTTC. Protein product: CASSTQGLAETQYF. V gene TRBV5-8 combines with J gene TRBJ2-5; weak D call: TRBD2 (6 bases). Trimming left V 4 bases short and J 5 bases short, with 15 bases between. The length of the CDR3 is 14 residues. The V gene's germline CDR1 is SGHTS and CDR2 YDEGEE.

The chain combines TRBV5-1 with TRBJ2-3, with 7 bases identical to TRBD2. J was trimmed by 0 bases and V by 0 bases; bases with no gene match: 1. The germline V gene encodes CDR1 SGHRS and CDR2 YFSETQ. The CDR3 has 15 residues. In DNA form, the CDR3 reads TGCGCCAGCAGCTTGGACGGGAGGAGCACAGATACGCAGTATTTT. Translated: CASSLDGRSTDTQYF.

This chain connects TRBV15 to TRBJ2-7, with D possibly TRBD1 on 5 matching bases. The CDR3 covers 12 residues. Trimming left V 5 bases short and J 1 base short, with 6 bases between. CDR1 is LNHNV, CDR2 YYDKDF, per germline (reference sequence). The CDR3 DNA is TGTGCCACCAGCCAGGGATCCTACGAGCAGTACTTC. The encoded protein is CATSQGSYEQYF.

The chain recombines TRBV4-1 with TRBJ1-4; D not certain. V gave up 4 bases and J gave up 6 bases, with 18 bases separating them. CDR3 length equals 16 residues. Germline-derived CDR1 and CDR2 are MGHRA and YSYEKL. CDR3 in amino acids: CASSLTPGTGYEKLFF. In DNA, the CDR3 is TGCGCCAGCAGCCTTACACCGGGAACGGGGTATGAAAAACTGTTTTTT.

This CDR3 is CASTEGDYGYTF. In nucleotides, the CDR3 is TGTGCCAGCACTGAGGGTGACTATGGCTACACCTTC. The rearrangement uses TRBV6-5 and TRBJ1-2; no reliable D call. Trimming took off 7 bases at V and 3 bases at J, with 9 bases between the two ends. Per germline, CDR1 MNHEY and CDR2 SVGAGI. The CDR3 spans 12 residues.

The gene calls are TRBV11-2 and TRBJ2-3, with D possibly being TRBD2 (6 bases). The V end was cut by 1 base, the J end by 2 bases, with 13 bases between. This CDR3 comprises 16 residues. Per the germline V gene, CDR1 is SGHAT and CDR2 is FQNNGV. The CDR3 DNA sequence: TGTGCCAGCAGCTTAGCCCGGGAGTGGGACACAGATACGCAGTATTTT. Its protein is CASSLAREWDTDTQYF. Variable domain in full (rest from reference TRBV11-2 and TRBJ2-3): EAGVAQSPRYKIIEKRQSVAFWCNPISGHATLYWYQQILGQGPKLLIQFQNNGVVDDSQLPKDRFSAERLKGVDSTLKIQPAKLEDSAVYLCASSLAREWDTDTQYFGPGTRLTVL.

The chain links TRBV5-8 to TRBJ2-1; weak D call: TRBD2 (5 bases). Germline V CDR1 and CDR2: SGHTS, YDEGEE. The CDR3 is made up of 16 amino acids. Trimming pared 6 bases from V and 1 base from J, leaving 17 bases between. The CDR3 sequence: CASIPLAGGSYNEQFF. DNA of the CDR3: TGTGCCAGCATCCCTTTGGCAGGAGGTTCCTACAATGAGCAGTTCTTC.

This clone occurred a few times. The chain links TRBV4-1 to TRBJ1-1; D might be TRBD1 (5 bases). V was shortened by 3 bases and J by 5 bases, with 13 bases between the two germline ends. This CDR3 is 14 amino acids long. Germline assignment: CDR1 MGHRA and CDR2 YSYEKL. CDR3 DNA sequence: TGCGCCAGCAGCCAGGGACTGGGAGGGACTGAAGCTTTCTTT. It translates to CASSQGLGGTEAFF.

The chain combines TRBV5-4 with TRBJ2-1; perhaps TRBD2 as D (6 bases). CDR1 is SGHNT and CDR2 is YYREEE in the germline V gene (reference sequence). The V gene lost 6 bases and the J gene lost 3 bases, with 16 bases spanning the gap. The CDR3 consists of 15 residues. In nucleotides, the CDR3 is TGTGCCAGCAACATGGGAGCGGGTAGCTACAATGAGCAGTTCTTC. Translated, it gives CASNMGAGSYNEQFF.

The chain combines TRBV5-1 with TRBJ1-5; possible D gene TRBD1, 6 bases. Germline V gives CDR1 SGHRS, CDR2 YFSETQ. The length of the CDR3 is 14 residues. V was cut by 0 bases and J by 2 bases, with 6 bases left in between. CDR3 sequence reads: CASSLEGGNQPQHF. Here the CDR3 DNA reads TGCGCCAGCAGCTTGGAGGGGGGCAATCAGCCCCAGCATTTT.

This chain links TRBV6-5 with TRBJ2-1; 9 positions match TRBD1. Trimming removed 5 bases from V and 6 bases from J; junction bases left unmatched: 8. CDR3 length: 15 amino acids. Germline-derived CDR1 and CDR2 are MNHEY and SVGAGI. CDR3 nucleotide sequence: TGTGCCAGCAGTGCCCGGGACAGGGTGCGCAATGAGCAGTTCTTC. Translating gives CASSARDRVRNEQFF.

The chain links TRBV11-2 to TRBJ2-1; D remains unclear. Germline values: CDR1 SGHAT, CDR2 FQNNGV. The CDR3 covers 13 residues. The ends were cut back, 8 bases at V and 8 bases at J, with 16 bases in the middle. The CDR3 here is CASGLQNLDEQFF. The DNA for the CDR3 is TGTGCCAGCGGCCTACAGAATTTAGATGAGCAGTTCTTC.

This chain joins TRBV21-1 and TRBJ2-7; the D call of TRBD2 is as the table states it, not checked on the DNA. TRBV21-1 is labeled a pseudogene. This CDR3 spans 17 amino acids. Here the CDR3 reads CASSKDTRGGTGHEQYV. The CDR3 nucleotides read TGTGCCAGCAGCAAAGACACGCGGGGGGGCACCGGGCACGAGCAGTACGTC.

V gene TRBV12-5 combines with J gene TRBJ1-2; possible D gene TRBD1, 6 bases. The CDR3 is 16 amino acids. From germline, CDR1 is LGHNT and CDR2 FRNRAP. V lost 4 bases and J 4 bases, leaving 19 bases between the germline ends. CDR3 in DNA: TGTGCTAGTGGTTCCCCCGGGACACTCTTATCCTATGGCTACACCTTC. Translating it yields CASGSPGTLLSYGYTF.

The V gene is TRBV5-1, the J gene TRBJ2-1; TRBD1 agrees at 10 bases. The CDR3 loop spans 16 amino acids. CDR1 SGHRS and CDR2 YFSETQ come from the germline V gene. The J segment lost 8 bases and the V segment lost 4 bases, leaving 12 bases of the junction unmatched. CDR3 residues: CASSLPAVDRGDEQFF. The CDR3 DNA sequence: TGCGCCAGCAGCCTCCCCGCTGTGGACAGGGGGGATGAGCAGTTCTTC.

About this clone: A junction end diverges from the germline sequence, so it may reflect a read error. V gene TRBV27 combines with J gene TRBJ2-2, with a tentative D call TRBD1 (5 bases). CDR3 length: 17 amino acids. Per germline, CDR1 MNHEY and CDR2 SMNVEV (reference sequence). CDR3 nucleotide sequence: TGTGCCAGCAGTTTATCCTTTGGACAAGCGAACACCAGGGAGCTGTTTTTT. Its protein is CASSLSFGQANTRELFF.

This chain links TRBV29-1 with TRBJ1-3; 7 bases are shared with TRBD1. V shed 8 bases, J shed 1 base, and the junction held 5 bases outside the gene matches. The CDR3 runs 13 residues. The germline V gene encodes CDR1 SQVTM and CDR2 ANQGSEA. In DNA form, the CDR3 reads TGCAGCACCGGGACAGCGTCTGGAAACACCATATATTTT. It translates to CSTGTASGNTIYF.

The genes are TRBV2 and TRBJ1-1; D not certain. Looked up from germline, CDR1 is SNHLY and CDR2 is FYNNEI. The length of the CDR3 is 12 residues. Trimming stripped 9 bases from V and 0 bases from J, with 8 bases between. The CDR3 DNA follows: TGTGCCAGTAAATATATGAACACTGAAGCTTTCTTT. Translated: CASKYMNTEAFF.

This clone has just a few counts. The genes are TRBV4-1 and TRBJ1-5; D is perhaps TRBD1 (5 bases). Trimming pared 5 bases from V and 2 bases from J, leaving 10 bases between. The germline gives CDR1 MGHRA, CDR2 YSYEKL. This CDR3 region has 14 residues. The DNA of the CDR3 is TGCGCCAGCAGCACCGTAGGGGGCAATCAGCCCCAGCATTTT. This encodes CASSTVGGNQPQHF.

The rearrangement uses TRBV19 and TRBJ2-6, with 12 bases aligning to TRBD1. V was pared by 5 bases and J by 0 bases, with 8 bases of the junction left unmatched. The CDR3 is 19 amino acids. Germline loops: CDR1 LNHDA, CDR2 SQIVND (reference sequence). CDR3 protein: CASSHRGQGAPSGANVLTF. In DNA form, the CDR3 reads TGTGCCAGTAGTCACCGGGGACAGGGGGCTCCCTCTGGGGCCAACGTCCTGACTTTC.

The chain links TRBV4-3 to TRBJ2-1, with 7 nucleotides matching TRBD1. Germline CDR1 and CDR2: LGHNA and YSLEER. J was trimmed by 1 base and V by 0 bases; bases with no gene match: 0. This CDR3 is built from 15 residues. CDR3 amino acids: CASSQDRGSYNEQFF. Here the CDR3 DNA reads TGCGCCAGCAGCCAAGACAGGGGGTCCTACAATGAGCAGTTCTTC.

The chain has TRBV7-9 and TRBJ2-2, with TRBD2 matching 10 bases. The CDR3 spans 17 residues. Germline CDR1 and CDR2: SEHNR and FQNEAQ (reference sequence). Trimming removed 3 bases from V and 5 bases from J; junction bases left unmatched: 9. The CDR3 sequence: CASSLVLAGVETGELFF. CDR3 in DNA: TGTGCCAGCAGCTTGGTCCTAGCGGGAGTTGAAACCGGGGAGCTGTTTTTT.

This clone occurred a few times. The chain recombines TRBV6-1 with TRBJ1-1, with D hard to call. V was cut by 2 bases and J by 7 bases, with 11 bases left in between. Germline V gene sequence: CDR1 MNHNS, CDR2 SASEGT. The CDR3 length is 13 residues. CDR3 bases: TGTGCCAGCAGTGAATTTTACAACCTTGAAGCTTTCTTT. Translating gives CASSEFYNLEAFF.

The V call is TRBV19, the J call TRBJ2-5; a possible D gene is TRBD1 (5 bases). The J call may not be correct, given that the DNA end is closer to TRBJ2-7. The CDR3 is 14 residues long. Looked up from germline, CDR1 is LNHDA and CDR2 is SQIVND (reference sequence). For the CDR3, the DNA is TGTGCCAGTAGTATAGGTGCAGGGCGCTACGAGCAGTACTTC. Its protein is CASSIGAGRYEQYF.

This clone was seen once. The rearrangement uses TRBV4-1 and TRBJ1-1; tentative D call: TRBD1 (6 bases). V was pared by 1 base and J by 9 bases, with 15 bases between. Germline loops: CDR1 MGHRA, CDR2 YSYEKL. There are 14 residues in the CDR3. The CDR3 loop reads CASSQVAAGEKAFF. The CDR3 coding sequence is TGCGCCAGCAGCCAAGTGGCGGCAGGGGAAAAAGCTTTCTTT.

The V and J genes are TRBV27 and TRBJ2-7; 7 bases fit TRBD2. This CDR3 spans 18 amino acids. Germline CDR1 and CDR2: MNHEY and SMNVEV (reference sequence). J lost 5 bases, V lost 1 base, and 17 bases had no gene match. The CDR3 nucleotides are TGTGCCAGCAGTTTATTAGCCCCCGCAGGCGGGAGTAGCCACGAGCAGTACTTC. Translated, it gives CASSLLAPAGGSSHEQYF.